Detailed here is one T cell receptor (beta chain). What it recognizes is unknown. Time point in this sample: cycle 4 day 1 (C4D1), after five to seven weeks of nivolumab. Following autologous stem cell transplantation, relapse occurred in every patient, and exposure to brentuximab vedotin varied. This entry comes from a study of PD-1 blockade in classical Hodgkin lymphoma. Study-wide results and caveats: Similar baseline diversity was found in complete responders and newly diagnosed patients.

The CDR3 spans 15 residues. Per germline, CDR1 SGHTA and CDR2 FQGNSA. The V and J ends lost 2 bases and 6 bases respectively, with 13 bases between them. The repertoire was sequenced with immunoSEQ multiplex PCR; TCRdb's copy has only in-frame clones and lacks some. The table has roughly 100,000 clones, around 80% seen once; the top ten hold 9.4%. The material was peripheral blood mononuclear cells (PBMCs), obtained before the fourth cycle of nivolumab. This sequence originates from a human donor with classical Hodgkin lymphoma. This chain connects TRBV7-2 to TRBJ2-2, with D perhaps matching TRBD1 (5 bases). The CDR3 bases are TGTGCCAGCAGCTTATTGTCAGGGATTTCCGGGGAGCTGTTTTTT. It specifies CASSLLSGISGELFF.